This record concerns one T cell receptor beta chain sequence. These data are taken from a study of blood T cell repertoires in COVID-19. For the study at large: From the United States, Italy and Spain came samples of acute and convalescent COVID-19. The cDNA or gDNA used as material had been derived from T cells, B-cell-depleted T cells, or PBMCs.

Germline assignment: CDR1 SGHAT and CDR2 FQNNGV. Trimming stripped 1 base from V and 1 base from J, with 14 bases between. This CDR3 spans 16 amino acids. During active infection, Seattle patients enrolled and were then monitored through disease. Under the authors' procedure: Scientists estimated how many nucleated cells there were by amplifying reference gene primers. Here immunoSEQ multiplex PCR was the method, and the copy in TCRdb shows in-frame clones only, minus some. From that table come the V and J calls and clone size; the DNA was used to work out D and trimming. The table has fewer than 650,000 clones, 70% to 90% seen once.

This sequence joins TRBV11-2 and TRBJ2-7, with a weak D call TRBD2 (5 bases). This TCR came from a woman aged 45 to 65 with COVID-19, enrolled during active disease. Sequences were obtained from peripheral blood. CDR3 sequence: CASSLGGFGNSYEQYF. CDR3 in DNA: TGTGCCAGCAGCTTAGGAGGGTTCGGTAATTCCTACGAGCAGTACTTC.